A selection of T cell receptor beta chains follows, all from one sample in a study of blood T cell repertoires in COVID-19. Libraries were prepared by immunoSEQ multiplex PCR; TCRdb keeps only in-frame clonotypes and omits some of them. Of around 370,000 clones listed, around nine tenths were seen once; the top ten hold just under 7.5%. Sequencing used peripheral blood. These receptors were taken from a woman between 65 and 79 years old with COVID-19, enrolled during active disease. The CDR3 runs from the conserved cysteine through the conserved F or W. Each record gives: clone size, V gene, D gene, J gene, CDR3 DNA, CDR3 protein. D genes are given only for firm matches. Some rows have no size entry. The others give once, few or many, or a class for an expanded clone.

size: NA; V: TRBV24-1; D: TRBD1; J: TRBJ1-1; DNA: TGTGCCACCAGTGATACAGGGGGCGGGTTGGATGAAGCTTTCTTT; CDR3: CATSDTGGGLDEAFF
size: NA; V: TRBV6-5; D: TRBD1; J: TRBJ1-2; DNA: TGTGCCAGCAGTTACCTGGGGACAGGGAATGGCTACACCTTC; CDR3: CASSYLGTGNGYTF
size: NA; V: TRBV5-4; D: TRBD1; J: TRBJ1-1; DNA: TGTGCCAGCAGTTCGTCAGACAGGGGAGAAGCTTTCTTT; CDR3: CASSSSDRGEAFF
size: NA; V: TRBV7-2; D: TRBD1; J: TRBJ2-5; DNA: TGTGCCAGCAGCTTAGGAGGCCAGGGACAGGGGGTCCAAGAGACCCAGTACTTC; CDR3: CASSLGGQGQGVQETQYF
size: NA; V: TRBV27; D: NA; J: TRBJ1-2; DNA: TGTGCCAGCAGTTTTCTGGGGGGGTATTTGAGCTACACCTTC; CDR3: CASSFLGGYLSYTF
size: NA; V: TRBV6-1; D: TRBD2; J: TRBJ2-3; DNA: TGTGCCAGCAGTGAAGCCCTAGCGGGGGGGCTAGATACGCAGTATTTT; CDR3: CASSEALAGGLDTQYF
size: once; V: TRBV5-4; D: NA; J: TRBJ1-1; DNA: TGTGCCAGCAGCTTAGCACAGGGTGGCACTGAAGCTTTCTTT; CDR3: CASSLAQGGTEAFF
size: NA; V: TRBV9; D: TRBD2; J: TRBJ2-3; DNA: TGTGCCAGCAGCGTAGGGCTAGCGGCTAGCACAGATACGCAGTATTTT; CDR3: CASSVGLAASTDTQYF
size: NA; V: TRBV27; D: NA; J: TRBJ1-2; DNA: TGTGCCTCAGGGGATTCCTATGGCTACACCTTC; CDR3: CASGDSYGYTF
size: once; V: TRBV7-8; D: NA; J: TRBJ1-6; DNA: TGTGCCAGCAGCTTAAGACAGGCTATTTTTTCACCCCTCCACTTT; CDR3: CASSLRQAIFSPLHF
size: NA; V: TRBV10-1; D: TRBD2; J: TRBJ2-3; DNA: TGCGCCAGCAGGAAAGCGGGGGAGGGCACAGATACGCAGTATTTT; CDR3: CASRKAGEGTDTQYF
size: NA; V: TRBV4-1; D: TRBD1; J: TRBJ2-3; DNA: TGCGCCAGCAGCCCGAGGCCTATAACAGGGGGCGGGGCAGATACGCAGTATTTT; CDR3: CASSPRPITGGGADTQYF
size: NA; V: TRBV5-1; D: NA; J: TRBJ1-1; DNA: TGCGCCAGCAGCCCCAGTTTGAACACTGAAGCTTTCTTT; CDR3: CASSPSLNTEAFF
size: NA; V: TRBV7-9; D: TRBD1; J: TRBJ1-1; DNA: TGTGCCAGCAACAGGGAACAGGGGACTGAAGCTTTCTTT; CDR3: CASNREQGTEAFF
size: NA; V: TRBV5-6; D: TRBD2; J: TRBJ2-5; DNA: TGTGCCAGCAGCTTTACGGGGGGGCGGCAAGAGACCCAGTACTTC; CDR3: CASSFTGGRQETQYF
size: NA; V: TRBV5-5; D: NA; J: TRBJ1-2; DNA: TGTGCCAGCAGCTTCTACCTACGGCAGGGAAAGGGGGATGGCTACACCTTC; CDR3: CASSFYLRQGKGDGYTF
size: NA; V: TRBV29-1; D: TRBD1; J: TRBJ2-6; DNA: TGCAGCGTCCTCCAGACAGGGGCTGGGGCCAACGTCCTGACTTTC; CDR3: CSVLQTGAGANVLTF
size: NA; V: TRBV3-1/TRBV3-2; D: TRBD2; J: TRBJ2-1; DNA: TGTGCCAGCAGCCAAGGTGGTCTGGGACTAGCGGTCAATGAGCAGTTCTTC; CDR3: CASSQGGLGLAVNEQFF
size: NA; V: TRBV19; D: NA; J: TRBJ2-7; DNA: TGTGCCAGTAGTACTACAGGGTCCCACGAGCAGTACTTC; CDR3: CASSTTGSHEQYF
size: few; V: TRBV29-1; D: NA; J: TRBJ2-3; DNA: TGCAGCGTTGAAGGGGGCGCATTGTTTGGCACAGATACGCAGTATTTT; CDR3: CSVEGGALFGTDTQYF
size: NA; V: TRBV28; D: TRBD1; J: TRBJ1-2; DNA: TGTGCCAGCACAAGAAGCCCCGGGACAGGGGTTGGCTACACCTTC; CDR3: CASTRSPGTGVGYTF
size: NA; V: TRBV28; D: TRBD1; J: TRBJ1-3; DNA: TGTGCCAGCAGTATACAGGGGTACGGAAACACCATATATTTT; CDR3: CASSIQGYGNTIYF
size: NA; V: TRBV7-9; D: TRBD1; J: TRBJ1-5; DNA: TGTGCCAGCAGCTTAGGGCCGCTTCAGGGGGCGCCCGGTCAGCCCCAGCATTTT; CDR3: CASSLGPLQGAPGQPQHF
size: NA; V: TRBV6-5; D: TRBD2; J: TRBJ2-7; DNA: TGTGCCAGCAGTTACTCGAGCGGGGGGGCCGGGGAGCAGTACTTC; CDR3: CASSYSSGGAGEQYF
size: NA; V: TRBV11-3; D: NA; J: TRBJ1-1; DNA: TGTGCCAGCAGCCAGGCTGGCACTGAAGCTTTCTTT; CDR3: CASSQAGTEAFF
size: NA; V: TRBV9; D: NA; J: TRBJ1-5; DNA: TGTGCCAGCAGCGTCGGGGGTAACGGTGATCAGCCCCAGCATTTT; CDR3: CASSVGGNGDQPQHF
size: NA; V: TRBV9; D: NA; J: TRBJ2-2; DNA: TGTGCCAGCAGCGTAGCGGGAGCGAACACCGGGGAGCTGTTTTTT; CDR3: CASSVAGANTGELFF
size: few; V: TRBV19; D: NA; J: TRBJ1-1; DNA: TGTGCCAGTAGTATAGATCCAGGGGTGAAGACTGAAGCTTTCTTT; CDR3: CASSIDPGVKTEAFF
size: NA; V: TRBV6-5; D: NA; J: TRBJ1-1; DNA: TGTGCCAGCAGTCGCTTCGACATCCCCGAAGCTTTCTTT; CDR3: CASSRFDIPEAFF
size: few; V: TRBV4-3; D: TRBD2; J: TRBJ2-7; DNA: TGCGCCAGCAGCCAAGACGGGACTAACTACGAGCAGTACTTC; CDR3: CASSQDGTNYEQYF
size: once; V: TRBV6-5; D: TRBD1; J: TRBJ2-7; DNA: TGTGCCAGCAGTTCAGGACAGGGGGACGAGCAGTACTTC; CDR3: CASSSGQGDEQYF
size: NA; V: TRBV6-5; D: NA; J: TRBJ1-1; DNA: TGTGCCAGCAGTCAGAGGCGGGGGAACACTGAAGCTTTCTTT; CDR3: CASSQRRGNTEAFF
size: NA; V: TRBV9; D: TRBD2; J: TRBJ2-1; DNA: TGTGCCAGCAGCGTACTAGCGGAGACTTACAATGAGCAGTTCTTC; CDR3: CASSVLAETYNEQFF
size: NA; V: TRBV12-5; D: TRBD1; J: TRBJ1-1; DNA: TGTGCTAGTGCCGAGGGGGCATGGAACACTGAAGCTTTCTTT; CDR3: CASAEGAWNTEAFF
size: NA; V: TRBV6-4; D: TRBD2; J: TRBJ2-7; DNA: TGTGCCAGCAGTGCTGGTAGCGGGGGGACCTACGAGCAGTACTTC; CDR3: CASSAGSGGTYEQYF
size: once; V: TRBV21-1; D: NA; J: TRBJ2-5; DNA: TGTGCCAGCAGCAACTCTAGCGGGGGGCTCCAAGAGACCCAGTACTTC; CDR3: CASSNSSGGLQETQYF
size: NA; V: TRBV7-9; D: NA; J: TRBJ1-4; DNA: TGTGCCAGCAGCATGACAGTCCCAACTAATGAAAAACTGTTTTTT; CDR3: CASSMTVPTNEKLFF